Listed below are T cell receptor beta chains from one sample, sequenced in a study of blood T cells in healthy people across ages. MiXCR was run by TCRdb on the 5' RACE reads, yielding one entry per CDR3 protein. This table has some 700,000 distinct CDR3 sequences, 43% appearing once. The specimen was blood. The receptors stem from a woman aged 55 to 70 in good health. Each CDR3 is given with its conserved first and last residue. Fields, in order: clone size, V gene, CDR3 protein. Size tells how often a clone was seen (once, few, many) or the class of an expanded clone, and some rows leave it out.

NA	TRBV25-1	CASSRTGVPYNEQYF
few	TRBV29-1	CSVAGQGGEKLFF
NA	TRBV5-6	CASSRRLTGPYEQYF
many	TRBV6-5	CASRESGGYNEQFF
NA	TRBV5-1	CASSGGTPVSGSSYNEQYF
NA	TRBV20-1	CSARDSRGGNYGYTF
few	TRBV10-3	CAISESNEQFF
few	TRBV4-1	CASSHPRDRGRWDYGYTF
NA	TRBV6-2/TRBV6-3	CASSWTQSGILNNEQFF
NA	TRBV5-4	CASSQKAGGDSPLHF
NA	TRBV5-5	CASSGDNTYEQYF
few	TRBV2	CATNRATNEKLFF
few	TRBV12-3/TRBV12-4	CASRLPSLNTEAFF
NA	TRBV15	CATSRDLETSESEQYF